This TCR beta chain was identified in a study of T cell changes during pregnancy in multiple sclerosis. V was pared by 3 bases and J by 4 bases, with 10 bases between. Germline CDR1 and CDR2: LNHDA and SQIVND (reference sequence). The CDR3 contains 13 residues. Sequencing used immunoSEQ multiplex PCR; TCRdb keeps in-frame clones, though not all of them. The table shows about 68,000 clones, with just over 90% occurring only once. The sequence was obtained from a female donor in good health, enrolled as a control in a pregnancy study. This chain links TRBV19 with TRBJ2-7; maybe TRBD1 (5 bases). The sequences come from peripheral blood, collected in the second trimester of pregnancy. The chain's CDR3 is CASSMDTVYEQYF. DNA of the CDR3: TGTGCCAGTAGTATGGACACGGTGTACGAGCAGTACTTC.